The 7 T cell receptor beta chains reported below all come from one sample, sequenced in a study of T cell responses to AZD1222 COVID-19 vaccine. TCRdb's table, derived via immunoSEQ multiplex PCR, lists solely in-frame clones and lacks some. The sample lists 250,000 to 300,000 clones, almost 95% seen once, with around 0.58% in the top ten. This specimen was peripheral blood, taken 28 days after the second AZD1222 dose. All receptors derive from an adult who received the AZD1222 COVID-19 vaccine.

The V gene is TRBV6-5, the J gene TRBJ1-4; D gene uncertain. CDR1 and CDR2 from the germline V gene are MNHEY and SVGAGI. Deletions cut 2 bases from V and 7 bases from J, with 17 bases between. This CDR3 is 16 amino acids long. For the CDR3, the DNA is TGTGCCAGCAGTTACCACTTCGGCAGGTCGGCTGAAAAACTGTTTTTT. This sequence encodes CASSYHFGRSAEKLFF.

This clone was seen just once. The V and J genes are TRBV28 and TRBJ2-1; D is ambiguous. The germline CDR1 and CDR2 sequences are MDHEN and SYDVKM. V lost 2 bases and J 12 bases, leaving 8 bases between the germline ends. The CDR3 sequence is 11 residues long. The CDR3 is CASSLGQWQFF. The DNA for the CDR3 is TGTGCCAGCAGTTTAGGGCAATGGCAGTTCTTC.

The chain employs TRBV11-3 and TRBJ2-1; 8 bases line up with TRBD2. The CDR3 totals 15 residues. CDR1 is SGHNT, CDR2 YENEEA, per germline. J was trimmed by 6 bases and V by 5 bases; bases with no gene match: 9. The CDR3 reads CASSRSAAGVNEQFF. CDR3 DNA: TGTGCCAGCAGCCGATCGGCAGCGGGGGTCAATGAGCAGTTCTTC.

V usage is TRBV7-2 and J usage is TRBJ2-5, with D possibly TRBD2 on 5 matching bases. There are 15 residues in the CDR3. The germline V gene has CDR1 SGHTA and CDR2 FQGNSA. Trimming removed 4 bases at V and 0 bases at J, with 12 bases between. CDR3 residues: CASSWERGYQETQYF. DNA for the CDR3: TGTGCCAGCAGCTGGGAGCGAGGGTACCAAGAGACCCAGTACTTC. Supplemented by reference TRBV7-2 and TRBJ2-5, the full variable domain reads GAGVSQSPSNKVTEKGKDVELRCDPISGHTALYWYRQSLGQGLEFLIYFQGNSAPDKSGLPSDRFSAERTGGSVSTLTIQRTQQEDSAVYLCASSWERGYQETQYFGPGTRLLVL.

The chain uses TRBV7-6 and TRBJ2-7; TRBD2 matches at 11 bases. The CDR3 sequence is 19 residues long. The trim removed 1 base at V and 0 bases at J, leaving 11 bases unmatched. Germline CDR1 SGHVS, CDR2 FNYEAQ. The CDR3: CASSLVSLAGGLSSYEQYF. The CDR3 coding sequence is TGTGCCAGCAGCTTAGTGTCGCTAGCGGGGGGTTTAAGCTCCTACGAGCAGTACTTC.

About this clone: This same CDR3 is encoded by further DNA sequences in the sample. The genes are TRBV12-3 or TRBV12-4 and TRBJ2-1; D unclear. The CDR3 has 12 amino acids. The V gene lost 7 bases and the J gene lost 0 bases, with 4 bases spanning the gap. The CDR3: CASTSSYNEQFF. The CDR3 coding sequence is TGTGCCAGCACCTCCTCCTACAATGAGCAGTTCTTC.

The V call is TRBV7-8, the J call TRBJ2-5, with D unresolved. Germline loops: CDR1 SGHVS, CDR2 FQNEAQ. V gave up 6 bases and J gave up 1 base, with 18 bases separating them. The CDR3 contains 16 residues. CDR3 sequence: CASRSKGVKRQETQYF. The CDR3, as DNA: TGTGCCAGCAGATCGAAAGGTGTGAAGCGCCAAGAGACCCAGTACTTC.